These 10 T cell receptor beta chains were all obtained from the same sample, sequenced in a study of blood T cell repertoires in COVID-19. The repertoire was sequenced with immunoSEQ multiplex PCR; TCRdb's copy has only in-frame clones and lacks some. The repertoire holds around 500,000 clones, with 70% to 90% as singletons. The sequenced sample was peripheral blood. Receptors originate from a human donor in a cohort sampled during active COVID-19.

The chain links TRBV11-2 to TRBJ2-7; D not resolved. Trimming removed 0 bases at V and 5 bases at J, with 14 bases between. Germline-derived CDR1 and CDR2 are SGHAT and FQNNGV. The CDR3 spans 15 residues. DNA for the CDR3: TGTGCCAGCAGCTTAGAGAGGTCTATTACCAACGAGCAGTACTTC. It specifies CASSLERSITNEQYF.

The chain employs TRBV5-6 and TRBJ2-4; 9 nucleotides agree with TRBD2. The CDR3 is made up of 16 amino acids. Losses at the gene ends were 1 base for V and 4 bases for J; bases not matched to a gene: 6. Germline V gene lookup returns CDR1 SGHDT and CDR2 YYEEEE. The CDR3 nucleotides are TGTGCCAGCAGCTTGCGAATAGCGGGAGAGAAAAACATTCAGTACTTC. Amino acid sequence: CASSLRIAGEKNIQYF.

The rearrangement joins TRBV19 to TRBJ1-6, with D possibly matching TRBD1 (6 bases). CDR3 length equals 17 residues. CDR1 LNHDA and CDR2 SQIVND come from the germline V gene (reference sequence). Trimming pared 5 bases from V and 9 bases from J, leaving 23 bases between. CDR3 DNA sequence: TGTGCCAGTAGTCCTTCACAGGGAAAAGTACTTCGTTCACCCCTCCACTTT. It translates to CASSPSQGKVLRSPLHF.

This clone appeared a few times. V usage is TRBV30 and J usage is TRBJ1-6, with D possibly matching TRBD1 (5 bases). V lost 2 bases and J lost 6, with 8 bases in between. CDR1 GTSNPN and CDR2 SVGIG come from the germline V gene (reference sequence). The CDR3 totals 13 residues. CDR3 in DNA: TGTGCCTGGAGTAGGGGCAGTAATTCACCCCTCCACTTT. Its translation is CAWSRGSNSPLHF.

With respect to this clone: Other DNA sequences in this sample translate to the same CDR3. The V and J genes are TRBV29-1 and TRBJ1-1; 7 nucleotides align to TRBD1. Per the germline V gene, CDR1 is SQVTM and CDR2 is ANQGSEA. The J segment lost 1 base and the V segment lost 6 bases, leaving 5 bases of the junction unmatched. This CDR3 comprises 13 residues. The CDR3 bases are TGCAGCGTCCGACAGGGTGGGAACACTGAAGCTTTCTTT. Amino acid sequence: CSVRQGGNTEAFF. Full variable domain (outside the CDR3, taken from reference TRBV29-1 and TRBJ1-1): SAVISQKPSRDICQRGTSLTIQCQVDSQVTMMFWYRQQPGQSLTLIATANQGSEATYESGFVIDKFPISRPNLTFSTLTVSNMSPEDSSIYLCSVRQGGNTEAFFGQGTRLTVV.

The rearrangement uses TRBV4-1 and TRBJ2-2; D unresolved. Germline CDR1 reads MGHRA; CDR2 reads YSYEKL. This CDR3 has 16 amino acids. V was pared by 1 base and J by 4 bases, with 13 bases between. The CDR3 reads CASSQAFGVVTGELFF. The CDR3 coding sequence is TGCGCCAGCAGCCAAGCTTTCGGAGTGGTCACCGGGGAGCTGTTTTTT.

The sample holds a few counts of this clone. V and J are TRBV29-1 and TRBJ2-5, with D perhaps matching TRBD1 (5 bases). CDR3 length equals 12 residues. Germline CDR1 SQVTM, CDR2 ANQGSEA. V was cut by 5 bases and J by 5 bases, with 12 bases left in between. The CDR3 spells CSVLASGETQYF. CDR3 sequence (DNA): TGCAGCGTTCTGGCCTCAGGGGAGACCCAGTACTTC. The full variable domain, completed using reference TRBV29-1 and TRBJ2-5, is SAVISQKPSRDICQRGTSLTIQCQVDSQVTMMFWYRQQPGQSLTLIATANQGSEATYESGFVIDKFPISRPNLTFSTLTVSNMSPEDSSIYLCSVLASGETQYFGPGTRLLVL.

The V and J genes are TRBV9 and TRBJ1-2; the D gene is possibly TRBD1 (6 bases). This CDR3 has 15 amino acids. Germline loops: CDR1 SGDLS, CDR2 YYNGEE. The V end lost 1 base, the J end lost 3 bases, and 13 bases lay between the germline ends. The CDR3, as DNA: TGTGCCAGCAGCGTAACACCCCGACAGGACTATGGCTACACCTTC. Encoded protein: CASSVTPRQDYGYTF.

The chain joins TRBV2 to TRBJ2-7, with 10 bases aligning to TRBD1. V was clipped by 8 bases and J by 3 bases; unmatched bases: 10. The CDR3 contains 15 residues. The V gene's germline CDR1 is SNHLY and CDR2 FYNNEI. In DNA form, the CDR3 reads TGTGCCAGCGCAATCGGACAGGGGGGGGACTACGAGCAGTACTTC. It encodes CASAIGQGGDYEQYF.

The chain is built from TRBV29-1 and TRBJ2-7; D may be TRBD2 (6 bases). The CDR3 covers 14 residues. V lost 6 bases to trimming and J lost 9 bases, with 24 bases between them. The germline gives CDR1 SQVTM, CDR2 ANQGSEA. CDR3 sequence reads: CSVQLGVAEGGQYF. CDR3 bases: TGCAGCGTGCAATTGGGGGTAGCGGAAGGCGGGCAGTACTTC.